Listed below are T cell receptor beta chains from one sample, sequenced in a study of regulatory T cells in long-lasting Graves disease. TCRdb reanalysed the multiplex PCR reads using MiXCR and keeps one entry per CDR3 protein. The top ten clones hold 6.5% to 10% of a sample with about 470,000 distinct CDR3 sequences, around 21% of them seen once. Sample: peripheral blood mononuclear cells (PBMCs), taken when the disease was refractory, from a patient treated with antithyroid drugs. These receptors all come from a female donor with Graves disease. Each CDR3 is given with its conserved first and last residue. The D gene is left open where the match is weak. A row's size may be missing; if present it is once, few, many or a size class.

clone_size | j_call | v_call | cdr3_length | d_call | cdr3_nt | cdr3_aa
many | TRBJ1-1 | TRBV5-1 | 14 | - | TGCGCCAGCAGCTTGGGGCCTGGCCAGTATGAAGCTTTCTTT | CASSLGPGQYEAFF
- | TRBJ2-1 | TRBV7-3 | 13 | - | TGTGCCAGCAGCTTTACGGGACCTAGTGAGCAGTTCTTC | CASSFTGPSEQFF
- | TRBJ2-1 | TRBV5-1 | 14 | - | TGCGCCAGCAGCGCCGGACGTACCTACAATGAGCAGTTCTTC | CASSAGRTYNEQFF
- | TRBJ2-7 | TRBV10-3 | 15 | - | TGTGCCATCAGTGAGGGCAGGATTGGGTCCTACGAGCAGTACTTC | CAISEGRIGSYEQYF
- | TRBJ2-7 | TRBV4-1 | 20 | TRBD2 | TGCGCCAGCAGCCAAGAGGGGTTGGGGACTAGCGGACCTAGCTCCTACGAGCAGTACTTC | CASSQEGLGTSGPSSYEQYF
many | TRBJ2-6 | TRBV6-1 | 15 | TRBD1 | TGTGCCAGCAGCCCAACAGGGGCTGGGGCCAACGTCCTGACTTTC | CASSPTGAGANVLTF
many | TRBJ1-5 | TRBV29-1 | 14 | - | TGCAGCGTTGCCGGCATCAATAGCAATCAGCCCCAGCATTTT | CSVAGINSNQPQHF
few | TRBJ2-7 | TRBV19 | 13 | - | TGTGCCAGTAGTATAGACTCGCCCTACGAGCAGTACTTC | CASSIDSPYEQYF
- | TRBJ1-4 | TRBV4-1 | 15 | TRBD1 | TGCGCCAGCAGCCCCTCCGGGACAGGGTGGGAAAAACTGTTTTTT | CASSPSGTGWEKLFF
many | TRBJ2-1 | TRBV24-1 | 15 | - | TGTGCCACCAGTGATTATTTTCGCGGGATCGATGAGCAGTTCTTC | CATSDYFRGIDEQFF
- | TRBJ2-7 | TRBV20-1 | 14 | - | TGCAGTGCGAAGGGGTCCAGGACCTCCTACGAGCAGTACTTC | CSAKGSRTSYEQYF
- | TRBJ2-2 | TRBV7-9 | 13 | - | TGTGCCAGCAGCGACCGGGAGACCGGGGAGCTGTTTTTT | CASSDRETGELFF
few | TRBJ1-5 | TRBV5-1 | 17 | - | TGCGCCAGCCCGAGGGTTCGGGGACAATATAGCAATCAGCCCCAGCATTTT | CASPRVRGQYSNQPQHF
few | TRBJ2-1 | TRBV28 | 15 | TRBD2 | TGTGCCAGCAGTTTATATAGCGGGGCTTACAATGAGCAGTTCTTC | CASSLYSGAYNEQFF
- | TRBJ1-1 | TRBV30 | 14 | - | TGTGCCTGGAGCGCGTCGAGGAAGAACACTAAAGCTTTCTTT | CAWSASRKNTKAFF
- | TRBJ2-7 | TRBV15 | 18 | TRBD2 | TGTGCCACCAGCGCCTCGGGACTAGCGGGCAGGTTAGCCTACGAGCAGTACTTC | CATSASGLAGRLAYEQYF
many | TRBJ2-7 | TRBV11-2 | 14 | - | TGTGCCAGCGCCTTTCAGCCGAACCTGGACGAGCAGTACTTC | CASAFQPNLDEQYF
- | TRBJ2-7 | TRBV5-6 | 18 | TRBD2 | TGTGCCAGCAGACTGGGGGACTACGGGAACTTCTACTCCTACGAGCAGTACTTC | CASRLGDYGNFYSYEQYF
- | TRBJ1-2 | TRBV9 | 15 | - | TGTGCCAGCAGCGTAGCGGCTCAACCAGGAGGTGGCTACACCTTC | CASSVAAQPGGGYTF
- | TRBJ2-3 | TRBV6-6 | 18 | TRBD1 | TGTGCCAGCAGTTACTCGATTTTCGGCCAGGGGGTAACAGATACGCAGTATTTT | CASSYSIFGQGVTDTQYF
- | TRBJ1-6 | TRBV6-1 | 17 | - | TGTGCCGGCAGGTGGACCAACTTGAACTTCTATAATTCACCCCTCCACTTT | CAGRWTNLNFYNSPLHF
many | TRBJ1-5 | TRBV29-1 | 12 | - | TGCAGCGTTGGTGGCGTCAATCAGCCCCAGCATTTT | CSVGGVNQPQHF
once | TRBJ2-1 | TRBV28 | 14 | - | TGTGCCAGCAGTTCCCCCACTGGGGGGAGTGAGCAGTTCTTC | CASSSPTGGSEQFF
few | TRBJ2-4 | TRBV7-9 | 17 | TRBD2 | TGTGCCAGCAGCTTAAAAGGAGCGGGAGGTGTCAAAAACATTCAGTACTTC | CASSLKGAGGVKNIQYF
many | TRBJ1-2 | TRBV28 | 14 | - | TGTGCCAGCAGCGGTCACACCCTTGGCTATGGCTACACCTTC | CASSGHTLGYGYTF
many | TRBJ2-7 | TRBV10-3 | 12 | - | TGTGCCTCACAGAGGAGGGGGACCGAGCAGTACTTC | CASQRRGTEQYF
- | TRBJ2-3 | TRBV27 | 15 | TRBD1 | TGTGCCAGCAGTCTACAGGGGCCTTTTACAGATACGCAGTATTTT | CASSLQGPFTDTQYF
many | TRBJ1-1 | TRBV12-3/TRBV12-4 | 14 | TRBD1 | TGTGCCAGCAGTACTGACAGGGGCCATACTGAAGCTTTCTTT | CASSTDRGHTEAFF
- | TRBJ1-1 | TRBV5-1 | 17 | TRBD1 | TGCGCCAGCAGCGAAGGACAGGTCGCCTCCTACCTGAGAAAAGCTTTCTTT | CASSEGQVASYLRKAFF
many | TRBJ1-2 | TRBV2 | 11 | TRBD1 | TGTGCCAGCAGTCGAGGGACAGCCTACACCTTC | CASSRGTAYTF
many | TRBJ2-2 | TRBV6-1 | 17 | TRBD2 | TGTGCCAGCAGCGTCCGGTTCGCGGGAGGGCCAACCGGGGAGCTGTTTTTT | CASSVRFAGGPTGELFF
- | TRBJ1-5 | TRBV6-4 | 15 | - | TGTGCCAGCAGTCGGAGGGCAAATAGGGGTCAGCCCCAGCATTTT | CASSRRANRGQPQHF
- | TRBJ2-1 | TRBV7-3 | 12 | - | TGTGCCAGCAGCACCATCTCCAATGAGCAGTTCTTC | CASSTISNEQFF
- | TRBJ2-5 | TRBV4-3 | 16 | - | TGCGCCAGCAGCCAATCTGCCAGGGGCGCGATAGAGACCCAGTACTTC | CASSQSARGAIETQYF
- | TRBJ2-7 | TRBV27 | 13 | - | TGTGCCAGCAGTCCCTCACTAGTATTCGAGCAGTACTTC | CASSPSLVFEQYF
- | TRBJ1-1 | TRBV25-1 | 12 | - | TGTGCCAGCAGCCTCACATCAGGGCGCGCGAGCTTT | CASSLTSGRASF
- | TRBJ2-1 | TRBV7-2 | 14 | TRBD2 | TGTGCCAGCAGCCCACCGGGACTAGGTGGTGAGCAGTTCTTC | CASSPPGLGGEQFF
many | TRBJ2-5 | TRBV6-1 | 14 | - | TGTGCCAGCCAATCCAGCGCGTACCAAGAGACCCAGTACTTC | CASQSSAYQETQYF
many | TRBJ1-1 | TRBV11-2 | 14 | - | TGTGCCAGCAGTGATCCCGGGGACGACACTGAAGCTTTCTTT | CASSDPGDDTEAFF
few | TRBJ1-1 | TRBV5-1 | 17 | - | TGCGCCAGCAGCCCCTGGGGTAAGGCAGGGATGGACACTGAAGCTTTCTTT | CASSPWGKAGMDTEAFF
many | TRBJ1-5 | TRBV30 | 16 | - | TGTGCCTGGAGTCCACGAGGGAACAGTTACAATCAGCCCCAGCATTTT | CAWSPRGNSYNQPQHF
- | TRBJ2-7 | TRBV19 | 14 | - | TGTGCCAGTAGTATACAGGCCTCGACCTACGAGCAGTACTTC | CASSIQASTYEQYF
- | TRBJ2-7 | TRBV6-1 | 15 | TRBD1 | TGTGCCAGCAGTCCTTCAGGACAGGGGATCAACGAGCAGTACTTC | CASSPSGQGINEQYF
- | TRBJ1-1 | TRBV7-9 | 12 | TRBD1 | TGTGCCAGCAGCGGCCGGACAGGGGTAGCTTTCTTT | CASSGRTGVAFF
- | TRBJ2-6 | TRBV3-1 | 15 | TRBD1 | TGTGCCAGCAGACAGGGGGCGGGTGGGGCCAACGTCCTGACTTTC | CASRQGAGGANVLTF
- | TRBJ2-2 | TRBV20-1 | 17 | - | TGCAGTGCTAGAGGAGTCAATACGGGAGCGCGGACCGGGGAGCTGTTTTTT | CSARGVNTGARTGELFF
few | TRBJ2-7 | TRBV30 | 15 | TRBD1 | TGTGCCTGGAGTCCCAAACGACAGGGGGCCTACGAGCAGTACTTC | CAWSPKRQGAYEQYF
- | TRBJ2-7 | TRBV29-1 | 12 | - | TGCAGCGTTGTCGACGGGTCCTACGAGCAGTACTTC | CSVVDGSYEQYF
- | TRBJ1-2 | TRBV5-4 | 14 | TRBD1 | TGTGCCAGCAGCTCACAGGGGGCGAGTGATGGCTACACCTTC | CASSSQGASDGYTF
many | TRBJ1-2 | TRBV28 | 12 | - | TGTGCCAGCAGTTTAGGACGACACGGCTACACCTTC | CASSLGRHGYTF
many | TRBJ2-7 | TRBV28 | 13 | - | TGTGCCAGCAGCACCGGCGGTACAATGGAGCAGTACTTC | CASSTGGTMEQYF
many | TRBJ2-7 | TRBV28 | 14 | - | TGTGCCAGCAGTTTTTTTGCGGAATCCTACGAGCAGTACTTC | CASSFFAESYEQYF
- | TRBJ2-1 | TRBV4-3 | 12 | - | TGCGCCAGCAGCCCCTCTATGGATGGGCAGTTCTTC | CASSPSMDGQFF
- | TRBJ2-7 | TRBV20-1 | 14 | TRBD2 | TGCAGTGCTCGGGGGACTAGCGAATCCTACGAGCAGTACTTC | CSARGTSESYEQYF
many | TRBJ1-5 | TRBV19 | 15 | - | TGTGCCAGTAGTATAGCTCAAGGGGCGAGCCAGCCCCAGCATTTT | CASSIAQGASQPQHF
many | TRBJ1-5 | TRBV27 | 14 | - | TGTGCCAGCAGTTTCGCGGGCAGCAATCAGCCCCAGCATTTT | CASSFAGSNQPQHF